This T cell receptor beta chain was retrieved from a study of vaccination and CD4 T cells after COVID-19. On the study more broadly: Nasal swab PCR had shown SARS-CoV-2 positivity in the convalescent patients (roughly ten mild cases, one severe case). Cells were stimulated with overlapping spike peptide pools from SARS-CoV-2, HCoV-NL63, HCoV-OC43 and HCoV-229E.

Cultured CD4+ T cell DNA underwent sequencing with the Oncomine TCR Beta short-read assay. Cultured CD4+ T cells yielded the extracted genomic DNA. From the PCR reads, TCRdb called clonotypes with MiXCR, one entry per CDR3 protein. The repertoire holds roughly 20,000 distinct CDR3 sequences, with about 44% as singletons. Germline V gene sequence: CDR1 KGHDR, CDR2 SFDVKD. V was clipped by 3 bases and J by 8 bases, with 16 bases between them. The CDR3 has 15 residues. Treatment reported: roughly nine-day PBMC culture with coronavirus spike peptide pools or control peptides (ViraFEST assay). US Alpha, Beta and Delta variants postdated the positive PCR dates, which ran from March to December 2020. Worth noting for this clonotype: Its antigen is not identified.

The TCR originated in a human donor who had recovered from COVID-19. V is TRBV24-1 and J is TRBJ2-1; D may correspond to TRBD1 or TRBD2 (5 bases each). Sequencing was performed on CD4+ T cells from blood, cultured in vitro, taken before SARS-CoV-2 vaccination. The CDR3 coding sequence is TGTGCCACCAGTGATCCAGTGGGACCGCGGGATGAGCAGTTCTTC. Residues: CATSDPVGPRDEQFF.